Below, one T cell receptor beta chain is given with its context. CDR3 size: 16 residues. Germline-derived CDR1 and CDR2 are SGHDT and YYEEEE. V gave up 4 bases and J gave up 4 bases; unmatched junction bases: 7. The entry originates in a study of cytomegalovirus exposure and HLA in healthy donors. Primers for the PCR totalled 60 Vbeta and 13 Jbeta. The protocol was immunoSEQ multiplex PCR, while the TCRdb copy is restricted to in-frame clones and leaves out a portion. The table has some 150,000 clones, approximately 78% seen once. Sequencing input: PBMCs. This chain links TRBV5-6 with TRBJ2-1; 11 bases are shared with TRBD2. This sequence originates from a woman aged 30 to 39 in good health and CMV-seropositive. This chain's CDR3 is CASSKYTSGGYNEQFF. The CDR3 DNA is TGTGCCAGCAGCAAATATACTAGCGGGGGTTACAATGAGCAGTTCTTC.